This T cell receptor beta chain was identified in a study of blood T cell repertoires in COVID-19. As for the study in general: The samples span acute and convalescent COVID-19 from the United States, Italy and Spain. T cells, B-cell-depleted T cells, or PBMCs provided the cDNA or gDNA that served as material.

This CDR3 spans 17 amino acids. Trimming removed 4 bases from V and 0 bases from J; junction bases left unmatched: 9. Per germline, CDR1 LGHNT and CDR2 FRNRAP. This clone was seen a handful of times. Measured with immunoSEQ multiplex PCR; TCRdb has only the in-frame clones, and not every one. Among some 97,000 clones listed, around 85% were seen once. Specimen: peripheral blood. The V gene is TRBV12-5, the J gene TRBJ2-1, with 7 bases fitting TRBD2. The clonotype originates from a human donor in a cohort sampled during active COVID-19. CDR3 residues: CASGSPFGGSSYNEQFF. The CDR3 region has the DNA TGTGCTAGTGGTTCCCCTTTTGGCGGGAGCTCCTACAATGAGCAGTTCTTC. Combining the CDR3 with reference TRBV12-5 and TRBJ2-1 gives the whole variable domain DARVTQTPRHKVTEMGQEVTMRCQPILGHNTVFWYRQTMMQGLELLAYFRNRAPLDDSGMPKDRFSAEMPDATLATLKIQPSEPRDSAVYFCASGSPFGGSSYNEQFFGPGTRLTVL.